This TCR beta chain was profiled in a study of immune heterogeneity within non-small cell lung tumors (dated by TCRdb to about 2018). Study-wide context: By histology, the tumors included 10 to 11 non-squamous carcinomas, several squamous cell carcinomas and 1 tumor not otherwise specified. Transcriptome data were available for just approximately 44 loci from about 13 patients, whereas TCR repertoire analysis spanned fewer than 60 tumor loci from about 15 patients. Binding of neoantigens to the HLA alleles of each patient was predicted with netMHCpan-3.0 for mutant peptides of 8 to 11 amino acids. Whole-exome sequencing, RNA-seq and TCR beta repertoire sequencing were combined for multiple spatially distinct regions from each NSCLC tumor so that intratumoral immune heterogeneity could be examined. General study outcomes and caveats: High-frequency TCR beta clonotypes were largely distinct between individual patients. Within a given patient, the same dominant CDR3B clonotypes showed up repeatedly across loci, although different tumor locations also carried unique high-frequency clones. A moderate positive correlation (R 0.3 to 0.35), which was statistically significant, linked local T-cell repertoire clonality to local tumor mutational burden.

The TCR template was genomic DNA extracted from bulk tumor tissue, and approximately 600 ng of gDNA was amplified for each sample. During surgery, multiple biopsies were taken from each primary tumor, with sampling sites spaced as far apart as possible within the tumor mass. The study cohort was described as untreated, and patients were newly diagnosed NSCLC cases undergoing curative surgery. The donor group was made up of over 14 newly diagnosed non-small cell lung cancer patients undergoing surgery with curative intent. Resected tumor masses were reviewed by two independent pathologists. Only DNA and RNA samples of high quality went on to sequencing. A multiplex PCR system amplified the TCR beta CDR3 region, with a first 10-cycle round using 32 V-gene forward and 13 J-gene reverse primers. The first PCR round was done with a QIAGEN Multiplex PCR Kit, and the primer sequences were filed in Chinese patent CN105087789A. A second PCR round added Illumina universal primers using the Phusion High-Fidelity PCR Kit. Sequencing of the TCR libraries was done on the Illumina HiSeq X Ten platform in paired-end mode with a 151 bp read length. Processing in the source paper ran as follows. Reads lacking multiplex PCR primers were removed with Cutadapt, read pairs were merged with PEAR, and CDR3 regions were called with MiXCR default settings. Shannon entropy measured repertoire diversity, and clonality was calculated as one minus the Shannon entropy divided by the ln of the count of productive unique sequences. Clonotypes present at frequencies of at least 0.5% were defined as dominant or high-frequency T-cell clones. TCRdb reanalyzed the raw reads on its own, using fastp at Q25 for trimming and MiXCR for clone calling, and kept in-frame beta chains. Identical CDR3 proteins give one entry, which carries the most common genes and DNA. TCRdb, not the original authors, processed these V and J calls. Present in this sample are 10,000 to 15,000 distinct CDR3 sequences, about 25% of which were seen just once. The ten largest make up 13% of the sample.

The CDR3 starts with the cysteine, ends with the phenylalanine, and has 15 residues. Kept here is only the CDR3 DNA, which spans 45 bases and is read in frame from base 1. Per the germline V gene, SGHVS is the CDR1 and FNYEAQ is the CDR2. The junction shows trimming of 5 bases on V and 3 bases on J, and the gene matches do not reach 4 bases of it. Regarding this clonotype: It lacks a known antigen. No much larger clonotype is one base removed from it; base qualities were not supplied.

This receptor chain uses TRBV7-6 and TRBJ2-1, with 10 bases matching TRBD1. The clonotype originates from a man aged 45-65 years with non-small cell lung cancer. Sequencing was carried out using lung tumor tissue. The CDR3: CASSRGQGDYNEQFF. The nucleotides read TGTGCCAGCAGCCGAGGACAGGGGGACTACAATGAGCAGTTCTTC.